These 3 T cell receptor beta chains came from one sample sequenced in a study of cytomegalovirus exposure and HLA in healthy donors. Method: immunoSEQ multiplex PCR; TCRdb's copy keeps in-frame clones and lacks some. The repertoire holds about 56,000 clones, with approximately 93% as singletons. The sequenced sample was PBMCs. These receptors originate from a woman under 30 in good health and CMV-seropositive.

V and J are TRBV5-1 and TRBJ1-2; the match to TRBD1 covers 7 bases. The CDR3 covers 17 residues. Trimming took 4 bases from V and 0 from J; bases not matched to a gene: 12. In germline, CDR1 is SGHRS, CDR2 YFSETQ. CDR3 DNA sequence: TGCGCCAGCAGCCGGGACCCCCAAGGGGGCACTAACTATGGCTACACCTTC. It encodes CASSRDPQGGTNYGYTF.

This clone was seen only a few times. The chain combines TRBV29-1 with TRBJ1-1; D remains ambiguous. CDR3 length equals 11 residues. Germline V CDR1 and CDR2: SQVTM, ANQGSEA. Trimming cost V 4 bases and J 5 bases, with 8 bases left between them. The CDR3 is CSVVPQTEAFF. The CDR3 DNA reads TGCAGCGTTGTCCCGCAGACTGAAGCTTTCTTT.

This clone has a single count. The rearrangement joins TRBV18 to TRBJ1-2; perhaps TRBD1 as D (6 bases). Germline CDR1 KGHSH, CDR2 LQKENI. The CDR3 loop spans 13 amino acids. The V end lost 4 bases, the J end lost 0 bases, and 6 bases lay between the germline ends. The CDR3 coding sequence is TGTGCCAGCTCACGGGACACTAACTATGGCTACACCTTC. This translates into CASSRDTNYGYTF.